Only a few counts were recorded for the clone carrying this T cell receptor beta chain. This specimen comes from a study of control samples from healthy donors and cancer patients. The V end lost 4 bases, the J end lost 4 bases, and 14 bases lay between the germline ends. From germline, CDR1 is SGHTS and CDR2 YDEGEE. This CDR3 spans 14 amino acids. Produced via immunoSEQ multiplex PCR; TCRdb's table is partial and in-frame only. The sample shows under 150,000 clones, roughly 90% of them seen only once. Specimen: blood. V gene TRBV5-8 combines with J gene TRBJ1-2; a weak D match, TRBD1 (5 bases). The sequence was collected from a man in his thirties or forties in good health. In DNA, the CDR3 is TGTGCCAGCAGCCAGACCTCCGGGGGCTATGGCTACACCTTC. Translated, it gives CASSQTSGGYGYTF.